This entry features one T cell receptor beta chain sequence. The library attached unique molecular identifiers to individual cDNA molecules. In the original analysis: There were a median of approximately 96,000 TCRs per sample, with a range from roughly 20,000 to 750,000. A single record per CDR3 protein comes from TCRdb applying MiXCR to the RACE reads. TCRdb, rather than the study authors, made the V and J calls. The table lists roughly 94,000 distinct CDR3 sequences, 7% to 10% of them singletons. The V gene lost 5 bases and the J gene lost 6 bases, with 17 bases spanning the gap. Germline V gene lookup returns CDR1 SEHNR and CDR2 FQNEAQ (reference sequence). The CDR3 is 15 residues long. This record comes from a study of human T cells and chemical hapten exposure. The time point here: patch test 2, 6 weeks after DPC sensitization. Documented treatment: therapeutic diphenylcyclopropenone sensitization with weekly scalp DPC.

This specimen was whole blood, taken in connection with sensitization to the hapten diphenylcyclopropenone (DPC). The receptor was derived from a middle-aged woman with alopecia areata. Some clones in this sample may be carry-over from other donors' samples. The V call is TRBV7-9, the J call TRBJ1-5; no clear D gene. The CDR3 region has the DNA TGTGCCAGCAGCCTAAGTGGGTGGGTGGGTCAGCCCCAGCATTTT. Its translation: CASSLSGWVGQPQHF.